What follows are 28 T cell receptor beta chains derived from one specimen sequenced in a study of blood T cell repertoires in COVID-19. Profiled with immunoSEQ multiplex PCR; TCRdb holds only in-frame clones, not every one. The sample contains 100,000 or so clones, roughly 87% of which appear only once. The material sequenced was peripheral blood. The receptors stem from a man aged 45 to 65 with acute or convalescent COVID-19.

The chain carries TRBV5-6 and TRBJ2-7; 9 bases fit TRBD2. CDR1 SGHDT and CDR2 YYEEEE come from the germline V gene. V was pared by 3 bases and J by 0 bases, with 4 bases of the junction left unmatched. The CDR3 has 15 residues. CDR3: CASSSLAGLSYEQYF. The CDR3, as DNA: TGTGCCAGCAGCTCCCTAGCGGGGCTCTCCTACGAGCAGTACTTC.

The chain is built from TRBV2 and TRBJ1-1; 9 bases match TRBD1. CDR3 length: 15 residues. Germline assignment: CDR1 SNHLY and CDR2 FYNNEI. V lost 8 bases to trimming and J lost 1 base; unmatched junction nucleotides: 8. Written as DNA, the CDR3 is TGTGCCAGCCCCGGACAGGGGATGGCGAACACTGAAGCTTTCTTT. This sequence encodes CASPGQGMANTEAFF.

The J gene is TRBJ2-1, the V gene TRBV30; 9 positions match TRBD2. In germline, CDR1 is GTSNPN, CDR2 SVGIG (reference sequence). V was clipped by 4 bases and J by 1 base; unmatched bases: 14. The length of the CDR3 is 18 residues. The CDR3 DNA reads TGTGCCTGGAACTTCACCAGCGGGGGGTCAAATTCCTACAATGAGCAGTTCTTC. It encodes CAWNFTSGGSNSYNEQFF.

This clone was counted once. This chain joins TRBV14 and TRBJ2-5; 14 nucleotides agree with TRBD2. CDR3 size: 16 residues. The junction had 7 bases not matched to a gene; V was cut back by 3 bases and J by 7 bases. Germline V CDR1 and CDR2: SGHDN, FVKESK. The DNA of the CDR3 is TGTGCCAGCAGCCAGACTAGCGGGGGGGCCGGTAGGACCCAGTACTTC. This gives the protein CASSQTSGGAGRTQYF.

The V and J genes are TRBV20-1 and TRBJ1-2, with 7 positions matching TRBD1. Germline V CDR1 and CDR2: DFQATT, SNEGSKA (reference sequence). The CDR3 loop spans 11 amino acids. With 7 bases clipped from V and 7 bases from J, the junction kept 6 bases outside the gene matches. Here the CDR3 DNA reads TGCAGTGGGTCCAGGGGGTCTGGCTACACCTTC. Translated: CSGSRGSGYTF.

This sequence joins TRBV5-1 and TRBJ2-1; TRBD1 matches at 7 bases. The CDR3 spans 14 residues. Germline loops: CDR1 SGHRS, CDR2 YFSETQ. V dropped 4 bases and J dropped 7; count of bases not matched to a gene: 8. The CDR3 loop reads CASSKDREWNEQFF. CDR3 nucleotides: TGCGCCAGCAGCAAAGACAGGGAATGGAATGAGCAGTTCTTC.

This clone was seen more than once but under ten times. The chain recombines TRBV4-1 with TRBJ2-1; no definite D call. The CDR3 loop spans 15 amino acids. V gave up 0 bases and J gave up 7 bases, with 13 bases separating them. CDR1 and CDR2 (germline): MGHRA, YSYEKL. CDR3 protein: CASSQDLSGKNEQFF. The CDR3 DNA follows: TGCGCCAGCAGCCAAGATTTGTCGGGTAAAAATGAGCAGTTCTTC.

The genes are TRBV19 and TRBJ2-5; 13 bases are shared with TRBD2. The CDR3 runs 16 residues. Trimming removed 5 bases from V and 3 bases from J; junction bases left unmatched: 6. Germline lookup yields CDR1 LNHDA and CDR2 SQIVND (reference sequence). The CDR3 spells CASSSRTSGREETQYF. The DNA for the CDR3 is TGTGCCAGTAGTTCCCGGACTAGCGGGAGAGAAGAGACCCAGTACTTC.

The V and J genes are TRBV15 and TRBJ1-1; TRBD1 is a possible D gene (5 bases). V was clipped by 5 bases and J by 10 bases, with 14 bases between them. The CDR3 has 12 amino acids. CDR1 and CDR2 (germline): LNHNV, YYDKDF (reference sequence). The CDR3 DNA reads TGTGCCACCAGCGTACCAGGGTCGGGAGCTTTCTTT. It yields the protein CATSVPGSGAFF.

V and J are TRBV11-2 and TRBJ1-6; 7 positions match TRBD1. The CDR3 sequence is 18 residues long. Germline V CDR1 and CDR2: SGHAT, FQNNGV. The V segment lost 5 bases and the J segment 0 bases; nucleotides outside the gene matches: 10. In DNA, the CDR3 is TGTGCCAGCAGCCCTCAAATACAGGGGAGCTCCTATAATTCACCCCTCCACTTT. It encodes CASSPQIQGSSYNSPLHF.

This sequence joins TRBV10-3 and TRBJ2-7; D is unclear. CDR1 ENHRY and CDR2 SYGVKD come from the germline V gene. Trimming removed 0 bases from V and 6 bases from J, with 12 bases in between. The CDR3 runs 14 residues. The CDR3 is CAISESGQVAEQYF. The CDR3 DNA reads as TGTGCCATCAGTGAGTCTGGTCAGGTGGCCGAGCAGTACTTC.

The CDR3 coding sequence is TGTGCCAGCAGCCCCACATTTGTAGGGGACTACGAGCAGTACTTC. Translation gives CASSPTFVGDYEQYF. V is TRBV7-9 and J is TRBJ2-7; a possible D gene is TRBD1 (5 bases). The germline V gene encodes CDR1 SEHNR and CDR2 FQNEAQ (reference sequence). Between the trimmed V and J ends, which lost 5 bases and 3 bases, there was a span of 17 bases. The CDR3 runs 15 residues.

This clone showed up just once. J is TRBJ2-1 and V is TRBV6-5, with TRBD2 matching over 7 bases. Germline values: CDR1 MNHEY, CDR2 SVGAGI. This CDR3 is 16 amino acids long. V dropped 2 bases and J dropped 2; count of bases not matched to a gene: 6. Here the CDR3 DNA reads TGTGCCAGCAGTTACCAGTCGGGGGGTCCCTACAATGAGCAGTTCTTC. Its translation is CASSYQSGGPYNEQFF.

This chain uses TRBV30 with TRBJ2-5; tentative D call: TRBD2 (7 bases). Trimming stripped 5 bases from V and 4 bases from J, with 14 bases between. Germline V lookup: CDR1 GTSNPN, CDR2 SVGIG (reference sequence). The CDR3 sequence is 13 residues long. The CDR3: CAWGRGQGETQYF. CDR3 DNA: TGTGCCTGGGGGCGGGGGCAGGGAGAGACCCAGTACTTC.

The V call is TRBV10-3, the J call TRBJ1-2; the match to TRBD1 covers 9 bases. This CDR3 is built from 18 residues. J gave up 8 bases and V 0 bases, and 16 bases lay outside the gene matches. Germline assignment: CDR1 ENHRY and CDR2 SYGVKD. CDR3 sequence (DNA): TGTGCCATCAGTGAGTCGGGGGGACAGGGAAGTTGGTTTATCGGCTACACCTTC. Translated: CAISESGGQGSWFIGYTF.

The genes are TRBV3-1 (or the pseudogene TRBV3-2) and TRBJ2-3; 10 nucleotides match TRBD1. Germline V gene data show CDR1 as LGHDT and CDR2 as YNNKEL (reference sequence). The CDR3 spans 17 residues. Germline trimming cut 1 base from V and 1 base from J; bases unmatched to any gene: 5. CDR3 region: CASSQARTGGGTDTQYF. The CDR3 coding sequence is TGTGCCAGCAGCCAAGCCCGGACAGGGGGAGGCACAGATACGCAGTATTTT.

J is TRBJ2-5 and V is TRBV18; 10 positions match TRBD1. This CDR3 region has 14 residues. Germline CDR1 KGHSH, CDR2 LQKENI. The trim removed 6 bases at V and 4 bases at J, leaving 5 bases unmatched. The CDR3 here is CASSRGDRGETQYF. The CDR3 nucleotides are TGTGCCAGCTCTCGAGGGGACAGGGGAGAGACCCAGTACTTC.

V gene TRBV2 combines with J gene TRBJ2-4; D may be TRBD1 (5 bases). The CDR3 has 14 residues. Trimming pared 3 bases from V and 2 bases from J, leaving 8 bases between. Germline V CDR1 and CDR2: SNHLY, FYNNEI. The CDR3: CASSDDSSKNIQYF. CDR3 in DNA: TGTGCCAGCAGTGATGACAGTTCCAAAAACATTCAGTACTTC.

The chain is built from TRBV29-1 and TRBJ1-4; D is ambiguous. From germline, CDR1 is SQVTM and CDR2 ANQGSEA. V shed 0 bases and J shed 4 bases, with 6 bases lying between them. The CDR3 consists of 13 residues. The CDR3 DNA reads TGCAGCGTTGAAGAGCGGGATAATGAAAAACTGTTTTTT. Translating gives CSVEERDNEKLFF. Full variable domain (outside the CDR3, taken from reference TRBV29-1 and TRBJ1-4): SAVISQKPSRDICQRGTSLTIQCQVDSQVTMMFWYRQQPGQSLTLIATANQGSEATYESGFVIDKFPISRPNLTFSTLTVSNMSPEDSSIYLCSVEERDNEKLFFGSGTQLSVL.

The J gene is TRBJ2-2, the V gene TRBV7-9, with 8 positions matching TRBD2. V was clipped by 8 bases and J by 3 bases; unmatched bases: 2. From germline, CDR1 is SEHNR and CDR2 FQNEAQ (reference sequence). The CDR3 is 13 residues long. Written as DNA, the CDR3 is TGTGCCAGCGCGGGAGGTGACACCGGGGAGCTGTTTTTT. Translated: CASAGGDTGELFF.

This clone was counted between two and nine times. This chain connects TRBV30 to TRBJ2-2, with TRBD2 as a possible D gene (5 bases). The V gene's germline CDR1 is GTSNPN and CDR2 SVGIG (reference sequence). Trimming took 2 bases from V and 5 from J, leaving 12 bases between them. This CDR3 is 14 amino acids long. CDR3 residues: CAWSLEVWTGELFF. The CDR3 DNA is TGTGCCTGGAGTCTGGAGGTCTGGACCGGGGAGCTGTTTTTT.

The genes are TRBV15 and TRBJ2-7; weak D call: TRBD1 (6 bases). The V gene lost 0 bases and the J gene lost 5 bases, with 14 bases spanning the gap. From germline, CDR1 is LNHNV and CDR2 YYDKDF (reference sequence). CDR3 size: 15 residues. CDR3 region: CATSRDVGGSNEQYF. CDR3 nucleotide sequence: TGTGCCACCAGCAGAGATGTAGGGGGTAGCAACGAGCAGTACTTC.

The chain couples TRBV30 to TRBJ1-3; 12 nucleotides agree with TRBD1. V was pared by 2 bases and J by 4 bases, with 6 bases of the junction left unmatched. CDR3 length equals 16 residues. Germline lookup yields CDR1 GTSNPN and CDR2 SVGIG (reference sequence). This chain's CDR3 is CAWSITGTGGGNTIYF. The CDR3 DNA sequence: TGTGCCTGGAGTATTACCGGGACAGGGGGCGGAAACACCATATATTTT.

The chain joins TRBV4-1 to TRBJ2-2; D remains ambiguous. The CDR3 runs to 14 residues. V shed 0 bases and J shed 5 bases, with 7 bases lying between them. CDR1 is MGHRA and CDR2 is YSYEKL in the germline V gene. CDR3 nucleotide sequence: TGCGCCAGCAGCCAAGATCAACGGACCGGGGAGCTGTTTTTT. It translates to CASSQDQRTGELFF.

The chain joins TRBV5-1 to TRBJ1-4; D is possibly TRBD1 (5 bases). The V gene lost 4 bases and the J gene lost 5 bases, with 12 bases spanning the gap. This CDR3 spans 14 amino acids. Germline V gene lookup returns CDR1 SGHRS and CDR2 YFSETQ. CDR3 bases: TGCGCCAGCAGCCGAACAGGTGCCAATGAAAAACTGTTTTTT. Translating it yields CASSRTGANEKLFF.

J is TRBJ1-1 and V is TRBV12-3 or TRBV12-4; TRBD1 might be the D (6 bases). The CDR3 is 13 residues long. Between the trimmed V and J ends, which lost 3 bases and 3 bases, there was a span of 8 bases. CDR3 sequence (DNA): TGTGCCAGCAGTTTTGGGGGCCACACTGAAGCTTTCTTT. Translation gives CASSFGGHTEAFF.

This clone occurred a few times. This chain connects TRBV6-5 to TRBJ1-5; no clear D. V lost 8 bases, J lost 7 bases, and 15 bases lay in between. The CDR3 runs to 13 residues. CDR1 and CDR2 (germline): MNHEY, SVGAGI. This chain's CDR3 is CASLTSGEQPQHF. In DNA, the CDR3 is TGTGCCAGCTTGACTAGCGGGGAGCAGCCCCAGCATTTT.

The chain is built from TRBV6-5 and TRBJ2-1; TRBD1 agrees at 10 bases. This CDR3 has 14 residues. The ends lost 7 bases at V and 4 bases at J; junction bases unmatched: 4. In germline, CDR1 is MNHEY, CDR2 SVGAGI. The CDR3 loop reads CASTWTGGYNEQFF. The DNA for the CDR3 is TGTGCCAGCACCTGGACAGGGGGATACAATGAGCAGTTCTTC.